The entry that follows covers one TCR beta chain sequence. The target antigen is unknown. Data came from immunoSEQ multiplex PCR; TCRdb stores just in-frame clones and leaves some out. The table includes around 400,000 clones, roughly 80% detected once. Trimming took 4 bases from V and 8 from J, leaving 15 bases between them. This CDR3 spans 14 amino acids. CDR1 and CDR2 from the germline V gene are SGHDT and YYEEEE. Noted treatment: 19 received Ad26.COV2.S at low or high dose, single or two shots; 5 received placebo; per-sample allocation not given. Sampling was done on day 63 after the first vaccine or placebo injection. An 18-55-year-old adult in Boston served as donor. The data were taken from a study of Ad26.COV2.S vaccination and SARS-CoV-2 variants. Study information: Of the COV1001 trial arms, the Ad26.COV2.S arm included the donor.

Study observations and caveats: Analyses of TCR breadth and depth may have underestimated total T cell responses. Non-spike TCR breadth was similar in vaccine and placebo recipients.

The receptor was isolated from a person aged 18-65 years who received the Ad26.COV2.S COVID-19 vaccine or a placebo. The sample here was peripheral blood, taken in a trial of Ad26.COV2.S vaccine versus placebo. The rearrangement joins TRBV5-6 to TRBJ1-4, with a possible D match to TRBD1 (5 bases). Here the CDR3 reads CASSLPGPREKLFF. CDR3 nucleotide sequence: TGTGCCAGCAGCCTACCGGGGCCGCGGGAAAAACTGTTTTTT.